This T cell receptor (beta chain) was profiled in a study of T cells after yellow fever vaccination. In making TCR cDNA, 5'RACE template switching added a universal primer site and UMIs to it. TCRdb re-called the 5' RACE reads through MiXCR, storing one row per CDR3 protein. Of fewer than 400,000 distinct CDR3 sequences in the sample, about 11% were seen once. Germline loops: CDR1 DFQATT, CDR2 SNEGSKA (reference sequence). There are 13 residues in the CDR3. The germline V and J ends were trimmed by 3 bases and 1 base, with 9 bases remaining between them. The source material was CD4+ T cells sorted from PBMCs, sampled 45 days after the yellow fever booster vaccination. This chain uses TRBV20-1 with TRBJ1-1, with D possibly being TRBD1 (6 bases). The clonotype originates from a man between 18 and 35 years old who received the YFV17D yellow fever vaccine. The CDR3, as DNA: TGCAGTGCTAGGACAGGATCGAACACTGAAGCTTTCTTT. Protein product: CSARTGSNTEAFF.